The rows below give T cell receptor beta chains drawn from one sample of a study of cytomegalovirus exposure and HLA in healthy donors. The method was immunoSEQ multiplex PCR; TCRdb's version includes in-frame clones alone and lacks a portion of them. Among approximately 150,000 clones listed, 75% to 80% were seen once. The sample taken for sequencing was PBMCs. Receptors originate from a middle-aged man in good health and CMV-seropositive. Each CDR3 is given with its conserved first and last residue. The D gene is left open where the match is weak. Clone size is given for some rows only: seen once, a few or many times, or a class if the clone is expanded.

d_call,v_call,j_call,clone_size,cdr3_aa,cdr3_nt
NA,TRBV7-2,TRBJ2-7,few,CASTPGAVYEQYF,TGTGCCAGCACCCCAGGGGCGGTCTACGAGCAGTACTTC
TRBD1,TRBV11-3,TRBJ1-3,NA,CASSPGTGYSGNTIYF,TGTGCCAGCAGCCCCGGGACAGGCTACTCTGGAAACACCATATATTTT
TRBD1,TRBV5-1,TRBJ1-2,NA,CASSLAGTGNGYTF,TGCGCCAGCAGCTTGGCCGGGACAGGGAATGGCTACACCTTC
TRBD1,TRBV28,TRBJ1-2,NA,CASSPGQVNYGYTF,TGTGCCAGCAGTCCGGGACAGGTGAACTATGGCTACACCTTC
NA,TRBV19,TRBJ1-2,NA,CASSMGWANYGYTF,TGTGCCAGTAGTATGGGCTGGGCTAACTATGGCTACACCTTC
TRBD2,TRBV5-1,TRBJ2-1,few,CASSFGTSGSNEQFF,TGCGCCAGCAGCTTCGGGACTAGCGGTTCAAATGAGCAGTTCTTC
TRBD2,TRBV6-4,TRBJ2-3,NA,CASSLQAGGTDTQYF,TGTGCCAGCAGTCTTCAAGCGGGGGGCACAGATACGCAGTATTTT
TRBD2,TRBV14,TRBJ2-1,NA,CASSPELADEQFF,TGTGCCAGCAGCCCGGAACTAGCGGATGAGCAGTTCTTC
NA,TRBV28,TRBJ2-6,NA,CATNRRSGANVLTF,TGTGCCACCAACAGGCGCTCTGGGGCCAACGTCCTGACTTTC
NA,TRBV7-9,TRBJ1-3,NA,CASTHENSGNTIYF,TGTGCCAGCACCCACGAGAACTCTGGAAACACCATATATTTT
NA,TRBV7-9,TRBJ2-5,NA,CASRAVQETQYF,TGTGCCAGCAGGGCGGTCCAAGAGACCCAGTACTTC
TRBD1,TRBV28,TRBJ2-7,NA,CASSSSGTGDYEQYF,TGTGCCAGCAGTTCATCCGGGACAGGGGACTACGAGCAGTACTTC
TRBD1,TRBV9,TRBJ2-7,NA,CASRSKGTGAYEQYF,TGTGCCAGCAGGTCGAAAGGGACAGGAGCCTACGAGCAGTACTTC
NA,TRBV4-1,TRBJ2-7,NA,CASSQGPLRTKTYEQYF,TGCGCCAGCAGCCAAGGCCCCCTGAGAACTAAAACCTACGAGCAGTACTTC
NA,TRBV7-8,TRBJ2-6,NA,CASSTAEVANVLTF,TGTGCCAGCAGCACCGCGGAGGTGGCCAACGTCCTGACTTTC